The table lists the clone carrying this TCR beta chain with many counts. The antigen is not known. The sample originates from a study of T cells in Graves' hyperthyroidism and ophthalmopathy. Study context: Peripheral blood specimens were obtained at initial diagnosis, prior to any treatment. Study observations and caveats: Most thyroid-expanded clonotypes above 0.001 were also found in blood. Separating ophthalmopathy from stable hyperthyroidism was achieved by a 13 V-J model. Ophthalmopathy was identified by the model a median approximately 6.4 months ahead of onset.

It was RNA transcripts that yielded the amplified TCR beta CDR3 regions. HTBI primers drove first-round RT-PCR of the TCR CDR3. One entry per CDR3 protein, called by TCRdb with MiXCR from the multiplex PCR reads. Altogether about 58,000 distinct CDR3 sequences are present, around half being singletons, with the ten largest covering around 12%. This CDR3 comprises 14 residues. Germline lookup yields CDR1 SNHLY and CDR2 FYNNEI. V lost 3 bases and J 4 bases, leaving 11 bases between the germline ends. This TCR derives from a woman in her twenties or thirties with Graves' ophthalmopathy. The chain recombines TRBV2 with TRBJ2-3; D call uncertain. Sample: blood. This CDR3 is CASSDGSGADTQYF. For the CDR3, the DNA is TGTGCCAGCAGTGATGGGTCTGGGGCAGATACGCAGTATTTT.